This T cell receptor beta chain originates from a study of T cell repertoires in cytomegalovirus infection. Study at large: Public TCR beta signatures provided an indication of both CMV infection and a matching HLA type.

TCRdb used MiXCR to reprocess the reads, holding one entry per CDR3 protein. The sample has about 830,000 distinct CDR3 sequences; approximately 32% are singletons. The CDR3 runs 13 residues. V was trimmed by 4 bases and J by 4 bases, leaving 12 bases between them. Germline CDR1 reads SGHRS; CDR2 reads YFSETQ. Turning to this clonotype: Its antigen is currently unknown.

Sequences were derived from cultured CD8+ T cells from PBMCs, sampled from culture after CMV antigen stimulation. The origin of this receptor is a human donor in good health (CMV status not recorded). Some clones in this sample may be carry-over from other donors' samples. The chain recombines TRBV5-1 with TRBJ2-7; D uncertain. CDR3: CASSTADGYEQYF. As DNA, the CDR3 is TGCGCCAGCAGCACCGCGGACGGATACGAGCAGTACTTC.